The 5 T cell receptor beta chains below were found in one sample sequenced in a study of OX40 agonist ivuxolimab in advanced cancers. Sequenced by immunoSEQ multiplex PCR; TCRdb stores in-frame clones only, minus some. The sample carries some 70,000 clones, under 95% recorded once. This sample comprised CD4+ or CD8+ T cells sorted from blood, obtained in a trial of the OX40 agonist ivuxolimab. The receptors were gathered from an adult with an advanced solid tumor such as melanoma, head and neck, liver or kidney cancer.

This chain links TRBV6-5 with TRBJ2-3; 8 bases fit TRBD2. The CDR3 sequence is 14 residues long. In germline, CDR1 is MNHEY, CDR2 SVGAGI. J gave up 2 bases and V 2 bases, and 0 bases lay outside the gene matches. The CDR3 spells CASSYGLATDTQYF. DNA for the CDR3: TGTGCCAGCAGTTACGGACTAGCCACAGATACGCAGTATTTT.

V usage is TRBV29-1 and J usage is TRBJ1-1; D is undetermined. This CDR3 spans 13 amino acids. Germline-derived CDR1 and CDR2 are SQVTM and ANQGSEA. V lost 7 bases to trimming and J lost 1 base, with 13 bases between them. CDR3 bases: TGCAGCGCCAGCGGGTGGGGGAACACTGAAGCTTTCTTT. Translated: CSASGWGNTEAFF.

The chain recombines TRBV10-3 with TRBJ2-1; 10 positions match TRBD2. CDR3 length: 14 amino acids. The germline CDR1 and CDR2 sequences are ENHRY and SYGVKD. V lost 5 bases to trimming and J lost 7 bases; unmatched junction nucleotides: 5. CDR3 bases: TGTGCCATCAGTCTAGCGGGAGATAGGAATGAGCAGTTCTTC. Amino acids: CAISLAGDRNEQFF.

The CDR3 DNA reads TGTGCCAGCAGCCGCCTGAGCATCCCCACAGATACGCAGTATTTT. Its protein product is CASSRLSIPTDTQYF. The chain carries TRBV9 and TRBJ2-3; no clear D. This CDR3 is 15 amino acids long. Germline-derived CDR1 and CDR2 are SGDLS and YYNGEE. Deletions cut 4 bases from V and 2 bases from J, with 14 bases between.

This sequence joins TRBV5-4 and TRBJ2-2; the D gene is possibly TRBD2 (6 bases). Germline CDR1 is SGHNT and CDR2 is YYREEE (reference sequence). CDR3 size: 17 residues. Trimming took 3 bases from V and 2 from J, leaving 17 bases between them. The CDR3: CASSWEVGAQNTGELFF. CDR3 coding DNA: TGTGCCAGCAGCTGGGAGGTTGGGGCCCAAAACACCGGGGAGCTGTTTTTT. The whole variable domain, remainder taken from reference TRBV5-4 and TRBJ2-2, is ETGVTQSPTHLIKTRGQQVTLRCSSQSGHNTVSWYQQALGQGPQFIFQYYREEENGRGNFPPRFSGLQFPNYSSELNVNALELDDSALYLCASSWEVGAQNTGELFFGEGSRLTVL.